This is a list of T cell receptor beta chains from one sample in a study of blood T cell repertoires in COVID-19. Measured with immunoSEQ multiplex PCR; TCRdb has only the in-frame clones, and not every one. This repertoire shows about 270,000 clones, around 80% found once; its top ten account for approximately 5.3%. The sample consisted of peripheral blood. The receptor set was obtained from an elderly man with acute or convalescent COVID-19. The CDR3 runs from the conserved cysteine through the conserved F or W. A D gene is named only where the DNA matches it firmly. The size entry is marked missing in some rows and otherwise reads once, few, many or a size class.

CDR3 protein: CASSLVQSRYNEQFF
CDR3 DNA: TGCGCCAGCAGCTTGGTACAGAGCCGATACAATGAGCAGTTCTTC
D gene: NA
clone size: NA
CDR3 length: 15
J gene: TRBJ2-1
V gene: TRBV5-1

CDR3 protein: CSAGTVYEQYF
CDR3 DNA: TGCAGTGCCGGGACAGTCTACGAGCAGTACTTC
D gene: TRBD1
clone size: NA
CDR3 length: 11
J gene: TRBJ2-7
V gene: TRBV20-1

CDR3 protein: CASSSPGRGEQYF
CDR3 DNA: TGCGCCAGCAGCTCGCCGGGGAGGGGGGAGCAGTACTTC
D gene: NA
clone size: NA
CDR3 length: 13
J gene: TRBJ2-7
V gene: TRBV5-1

CDR3 protein: CASSVGHQIHEQYF
CDR3 DNA: TGCGCCAGCAGCGTTGGACACCAGATCCACGAGCAGTACTTC
D gene: NA
clone size: NA
CDR3 length: 14
J gene: TRBJ2-7
V gene: TRBV5-1

CDR3 protein: CASSPRQGNNQPQHF
CDR3 DNA: TGTGCCAGCAGTCCTCGACAGGGGAACAATCAGCCCCAGCATTTT
D gene: TRBD1
clone size: NA
CDR3 length: 15
J gene: TRBJ1-5
V gene: TRBV27

CDR3 protein: CASSQDHRGNSNQPQHF
CDR3 DNA: TGCGCCAGCAGCCAAGACCACAGGGGGAATAGCAATCAGCCCCAGCATTTT
D gene: TRBD1
clone size: NA
CDR3 length: 17
J gene: TRBJ1-5
V gene: TRBV5-1

CDR3 protein: CAISSGTGVEETQYF
CDR3 DNA: TGTGCCATCAGTTCCGGGACAGGGGTTGAAGAGACCCAGTACTTC
D gene: TRBD1
clone size: NA
CDR3 length: 15
J gene: TRBJ2-5
V gene: TRBV10-3

CDR3 protein: CASSEAGTSGNHEQFF
CDR3 DNA: TGCGCCAGCAGTGAGGCGGGGACTAGCGGGAACCATGAGCAGTTCTTC
D gene: TRBD2
clone size: NA
CDR3 length: 16
J gene: TRBJ2-1
V gene: TRBV10-1

CDR3 protein: CASNSQSNTGELFF
CDR3 DNA: TGCGCCAGCAATTCACAGTCCAACACCGGGGAGCTGTTTTTT
D gene: NA
clone size: NA
CDR3 length: 14
J gene: TRBJ2-2
V gene: TRBV10-2

CDR3 protein: CAYPDTQYF
CDR3 DNA: TGCGCTTATCCAGATACGCAGTATTTT
D gene: NA
clone size: NA
CDR3 length: 9
J gene: TRBJ2-3
V gene: TRBV10-1

CDR3 protein: CASRLDRYTGELFF
CDR3 DNA: TGTGCCAGCAGACTGGACAGGTACACCGGGGAGCTGTTTTTT
D gene: TRBD1
clone size: NA
CDR3 length: 14
J gene: TRBJ2-2
V gene: TRBV27

CDR3 protein: CASRGPLLSYEQYF
CDR3 DNA: TGTGCCAGCAGGGGCCCTTTACTCTCCTACGAGCAGTACTTC
D gene: NA
clone size: NA
CDR3 length: 14
J gene: TRBJ2-7
V gene: TRBV28

CDR3 protein: CASNRGRGADTQYF
CDR3 DNA: TGTGCCAGCAACAGGGGGCGCGGGGCAGATACGCAGTATTTT
D gene: TRBD1
clone size: NA
CDR3 length: 14
J gene: TRBJ2-3
V gene: TRBV2

CDR3 protein: CASSYEADEQFF
CDR3 DNA: TGTGCCAGCAGTTATGAGGCCGATGAGCAGTTCTTC
D gene: NA
clone size: NA
CDR3 length: 12
J gene: TRBJ2-1
V gene: TRBV6-5

CDR3 protein: CASSGGNTEAFF
CDR3 DNA: TGTGCCAGCAGTGGAGGGAACACTGAAGCTTTCTTT
D gene: NA
clone size: NA
CDR3 length: 12
J gene: TRBJ1-1
V gene: TRBV25-1

CDR3 protein: CASSPGRENTGELFF
CDR3 DNA: TGTGCCAGCTCACCAGGGAGAGAGAACACCGGGGAGCTGTTTTTT
D gene: NA
clone size: NA
CDR3 length: 15
J gene: TRBJ2-2
V gene: TRBV18

CDR3 protein: CASSPQGISEKLFF
CDR3 DNA: TGTGCCAGCTCTCCGCAGGGTATCAGTGAAAAACTGTTTTTT
D gene: NA
clone size: few
CDR3 length: 14
J gene: TRBJ1-4
V gene: TRBV18

CDR3 protein: CASRPRLAGVDEQFF
CDR3 DNA: TGTGCCAGCAGACCCAGACTAGCGGGAGTGGATGAGCAGTTCTTC
D gene: TRBD2
clone size: NA
CDR3 length: 15
J gene: TRBJ2-1
V gene: TRBV6-4

CDR3 protein: CASSWGPGQGRSGANVLTF
CDR3 DNA: TGTGCCAGCAGCTGGGGCCCGGGACAGGGCCGTTCTGGGGCCAACGTCCTGACTTTC
D gene: TRBD1
clone size: few
CDR3 length: 19
J gene: TRBJ2-6
V gene: TRBV7-2

CDR3 protein: CASRGDRVNYGYTF
CDR3 DNA: TGTGCCAGCAGGGGGGACAGGGTCAACTATGGCTACACCTTC
D gene: TRBD1
clone size: NA
CDR3 length: 14
J gene: TRBJ1-2
V gene: TRBV2

CDR3 protein: CASSLSGNTGELFF
CDR3 DNA: TGCGCCAGCAGCTTATCAGGGAACACCGGGGAGCTGTTTTTT
D gene: NA
clone size: NA
CDR3 length: 14
J gene: TRBJ2-2
V gene: TRBV5-1

CDR3 protein: CASSQGLLVTDTQYF
CDR3 DNA: TGTGCCAGCAGCCAAGGCCTACTAGTCACAGATACGCAGTATTTT
D gene: NA
clone size: few
CDR3 length: 15
J gene: TRBJ2-3
V gene: TRBV4-2

CDR3 protein: CASSDPSGTGPYEQYF
CDR3 DNA: TGTGCCAGCAGTGATCCATCGGGGACAGGGCCCTACGAGCAGTACTTC
D gene: TRBD1
clone size: NA
CDR3 length: 16
J gene: TRBJ2-7
V gene: TRBV25-1

CDR3 protein: CASSLSLRGETQYF
CDR3 DNA: NA
D gene: NA
clone size: few
CDR3 length: 14
J gene: TRBJ2-5
V gene: TRBV27

CDR3 protein: CASSDHRISYNSPLHF
CDR3 DNA: TGTGCCAGCAGTGATCACAGGATCTCCTATAATTCACCCCTCCACTTT
D gene: NA
clone size: NA
CDR3 length: 16
J gene: TRBJ1-6
V gene: TRBV25-1

CDR3 protein: CASSQGLAGGLQVETQYF
CDR3 DNA: TGTGCCAGCAGCCAGGGACTAGCGGGGGGGCTGCAAGTAGAGACCCAGTACTTC
D gene: TRBD2
clone size: NA
CDR3 length: 18
J gene: TRBJ2-5
V gene: TRBV3-1/TRBV3-2

CDR3 protein: CASSLSVGAPGGYTF
CDR3 DNA: TGCGCCAGCAGCTTGTCTGTGGGGGCCCCCGGTGGCTACACCTTC
D gene: NA
clone size: many
CDR3 length: 15
J gene: TRBJ1-2
V gene: TRBV5-1

CDR3 protein: CASSLRGGEEKLFF
CDR3 DNA: TGTGCCAGCAGCTTAAGGGGGGGAGAGGAAAAACTGTTTTTT
D gene: NA
clone size: once
CDR3 length: 14
J gene: TRBJ1-4
V gene: TRBV7-9

CDR3 protein: CASSKAHGAGGPPYYEQYF
CDR3 DNA: TGTGCCAGCAGCAAAGCGCACGGTGCGGGGGGCCCCCCGTACTACGAGCAGTACTTC
D gene: NA
clone size: NA
CDR3 length: 19
J gene: TRBJ2-7
V gene: TRBV21-1

CDR3 protein: CASSLEADSYGYTF
CDR3 DNA: TGCGCCAGCAGCTTGGAGGCGGATTCATATGGCTACACCTTC
D gene: NA
clone size: NA
CDR3 length: 14
J gene: TRBJ1-2
V gene: TRBV5-1

CDR3 protein: CASKTGGGNEKLFF
CDR3 DNA: TGTGCCAGCAAAACAGGGGGCGGGAATGAAAAACTGTTTTTT
D gene: TRBD1
clone size: NA
CDR3 length: 14
J gene: TRBJ1-4
V gene: TRBV28

CDR3 protein: CAIRRTSGGAETQYF
CDR3 DNA: TGTGCCATCAGACGAACTAGCGGGGGGGCAGAGACCCAGTACTTC
D gene: TRBD2
clone size: NA
CDR3 length: 15
J gene: TRBJ2-5
V gene: TRBV10-3

CDR3 protein: CASSLGGQGSNIQYF
CDR3 DNA: TGTGCCAGCAGTCTAGGGGGACAGGGTTCAAACATTCAGTACTTC
D gene: TRBD1
clone size: NA
CDR3 length: 15
J gene: TRBJ2-4
V gene: TRBV28

CDR3 protein: CASKRWGPMNTEAFF
CDR3 DNA: TGTGCCAGTAAGAGGTGGGGGCCGATGAACACTGAAGCTTTCTTT
D gene: NA
clone size: few
CDR3 length: 15
J gene: TRBJ1-1
V gene: TRBV19

CDR3 protein: CASHKGGLADSVDTQYF
CDR3 DNA: TGTGCCAGCCACAAGGGGGGACTAGCAGATTCCGTGGATACGCAGTATTTT
D gene: TRBD2
clone size: NA
CDR3 length: 17
J gene: TRBJ2-3
V gene: TRBV3-1/TRBV3-2

CDR3 protein: CSASRQGRDYGYTF
CDR3 DNA: TGCAGTGCCAGTAGACAGGGCCGAGACTATGGCTACACCTTC
D gene: TRBD1
clone size: NA
CDR3 length: 14
J gene: TRBJ1-2
V gene: TRBV20-1

CDR3 protein: CASKGGTASTDTQYF
CDR3 DNA: TGTGCCAGCAAAGGAGGGACAGCATCCACAGATACGCAGTATTTT
D gene: NA
clone size: many
CDR3 length: 15
J gene: TRBJ2-3
V gene: TRBV2

CDR3 protein: CASSLGRVNTEAFF
CDR3 DNA: TGTGCCAGCAGCTTGGGCAGGGTTAACACTGAAGCTTTCTTT
D gene: NA
clone size: NA
CDR3 length: 14
J gene: TRBJ1-1
V gene: TRBV5-5

CDR3 protein: CASSATGSNEKLFF
CDR3 DNA: TGTGCCAGCAGCGCGACAGGGAGTAATGAAAAACTGTTTTTT
D gene: TRBD1
clone size: once
CDR3 length: 14
J gene: TRBJ1-4
V gene: TRBV2

CDR3 protein: CASSLAQMSSYNEQFF
CDR3 DNA: TGCGCCAGCAGCTTAGCCCAAATGAGCTCCTACAATGAGCAGTTCTTC
D gene: NA
clone size: once
CDR3 length: 16
J gene: TRBJ2-1
V gene: TRBV5-1

CDR3 protein: CASLGSGTTDTQYF
CDR3 DNA: TGTGCCAGCTTGGGTAGCGGGACCACAGATACGCAGTATTTT
D gene: TRBD2
clone size: NA
CDR3 length: 14
J gene: TRBJ2-3
V gene: TRBV6-6

CDR3 protein: CASSFGTSGRAGNEQFF
CDR3 DNA: TGCGCCAGCAGCTTTGGGACTAGCGGGAGGGCCGGTAATGAGCAGTTCTTC
D gene: TRBD2
clone size: NA
CDR3 length: 17
J gene: TRBJ2-1
V gene: TRBV5-1

CDR3 protein: CASSLATGGGGEKLFF
CDR3 DNA: TGCGCCAGCAGCTTGGCGACGGGAGGGGGTGGTGAAAAACTGTTTTTT
D gene: NA
clone size: NA
CDR3 length: 16
J gene: TRBJ1-4
V gene: TRBV5-1

CDR3 protein: CASSLAQGYPYGYTF
CDR3 DNA: TGTGCCAGCAGCTTAGCCCAGGGATACCCCTATGGCTACACCTTC
D gene: NA
clone size: NA
CDR3 length: 15
J gene: TRBJ1-2
V gene: TRBV7-9

CDR3 protein: CASSDTANSYEQYF
CDR3 DNA: TGTGCCAGCAGTGATACCGCTAACTCCTACGAGCAGTACTTC
D gene: NA
clone size: NA
CDR3 length: 14
J gene: TRBJ2-7
V gene: TRBV6-1

CDR3 protein: CASSQDLVGNQETQYF
CDR3 DNA: TGTGCCAGCAGCCAAGACCTAGTTGGCAACCAAGAGACCCAGTACTTC
D gene: NA
clone size: NA
CDR3 length: 16
J gene: TRBJ2-5
V gene: TRBV3-1/TRBV3-2

CDR3 protein: CASSQTDSYTGELFF
CDR3 DNA: TGCGCCAGCAGCCAAACCGACAGCTACACCGGGGAGCTGTTTTTT
D gene: NA
clone size: NA
CDR3 length: 15
J gene: TRBJ2-2
V gene: TRBV4-1

CDR3 protein: CASSHGGASNQPQHF
CDR3 DNA: TGTGCCAGCAGCCACGGGGGGGCGAGCAATCAGCCCCAGCATTTT
D gene: NA
clone size: NA
CDR3 length: 15
J gene: TRBJ1-5
V gene: TRBV3-1/TRBV3-2

CDR3 protein: CASSYSGAVKQYF
CDR3 DNA: TGTGCCAGCAGTTACTCGGGGGCAGTCAAGCAGTACTTC
D gene: NA
clone size: few
CDR3 length: 13
J gene: TRBJ2-7
V gene: TRBV6-5

CDR3 protein: CASSSRGREINTGELFF
CDR3 DNA: TGTGCCAGCAGCTCCCGTGGGCGGGAAATTAACACCGGGGAGCTGTTTTTT
D gene: NA
clone size: NA
CDR3 length: 17
J gene: TRBJ2-2
V gene: TRBV9